This entry concerns a single TCR beta chain. The authors' processing: Researchers report that nucleated cell counts were estimated from reference gene primer amplification. Some clones are missing from TCRdb's copy, which holds only in-frame ones; the method was immunoSEQ multiplex PCR. V and J calls and clone size follow that table, whereas D and trimming were derived from the DNA. This table holds roughly 330,000 clones, 85% to 90% found once. The sample originates from a study of blood T cell repertoires in COVID-19. The wider study: Material from acute and convalescent COVID-19 was sourced from the United States, Italy and Spain.

J lost 6 bases, V lost 4 bases, and 6 bases had no gene match. From germline, CDR1 is SNHLY and CDR2 FYNNEI. The length of the CDR3 is 15 residues. Adults between roughly 18 and 90 years of age took part from about 24 US areas. Donors in Cohort 3 counted as recovered after two negative PCRs, clearance, or symptom resolution. Sample: PBMCs or T cells enriched from blood (not recorded which). The chain links TRBV2 to TRBJ2-1; TRBD1 aligns across 10 bases. The source is a woman between 18 and 29 years old who had recovered from COVID-19. The DNA for the CDR3 is TGTGCCAGCAGTGGTAGGACAGGGGGGACCAATGAGCAGTTCTTC. This gives the protein CASSGRTGGTNEQFF.